Listed here are 31 T cell receptor beta chains from one sample, sequenced in a study of shared clonotypes between healthy human individuals (TCRdb year 2020). The receptor library was made with the immunoSEQ multiplex PCR assay. Sourced from immuneACCESS, this table was stored by TCRdb with only in-frame sequences that have V and J called. A share of the clones is absent; for the studies checked, an unresolved V gene accounts for under half, and the remainder has no known explanation. Counted in this sample were roughly 2.1 million clones; 85% to 95% of them appeared once. Of the sample, under 2% falls within the top ten clones. For the CD8 naive samples, CD45RO-negative cells were positively selected for CCR7, yielding a CD45RA+CCR7+ population from which TemRA cells were excluded. The sample taken for sequencing was naive CD8+ T cells from PBMCs. Taken with the paper, the label for cell subset or site translates to: CD45RA+CCR7+. The receptors shown here come from a man aged 18 to 35 in good health. Some clones in this sample may be carry-over from other donors' samples.

The genes are TRBV7-3 and TRBJ2-3; TRBD1 matches at 10 bases. CDR1 and CDR2 (germline): SGHTA, FQGTGA. The CDR3 is 15 amino acids. The V segment lost 0 bases and the J segment 3 bases; nucleotides outside the gene matches: 0. The CDR3 nucleotides read TGTGCCAGCAGCTTAACGGGACAGGGGACAGATACGCAGTATTTT. Translating it yields CASSLTGQGTDTQYF.

V gene TRBV6-5 combines with J gene TRBJ1-2; 12 nucleotides match TRBD1. Germline assignment: CDR1 MNHEY and CDR2 SVGAGI. The trim removed 2 bases at V and 8 bases at J, leaving 3 bases unmatched. The CDR3 is 14 amino acids. DNA for the CDR3: TGTGCCAGCAGTTACGGGACAGGGGGCTGGGGCTACACCTTC. Its protein is CASSYGTGGWGYTF.

The V gene is TRBV5-1, the J gene TRBJ1-4, with a weak D call TRBD1 (5 bases). V lost 9 bases and J 0 bases, leaving 12 bases between the germline ends. The CDR3 loop spans 14 amino acids. CDR1 is SGHRS, CDR2 YFSETQ, per germline. CDR3 residues: CATDGASTNEKLFF. The CDR3 nucleotides read TGCGCCACCGATGGGGCATCAACTAATGAAAAACTGTTTTTT.

The chain links TRBV5-3 to TRBJ1-5; 7 bases match TRBD1. TRBV5-3 belongs to the ORF category, with a function that is uncertain. Trimming removed 5 bases from V and 0 bases from J; junction bases left unmatched: 8. The CDR3 totals 16 residues. CDR3 sequence: CARRDGTVSSNQPQHF. CDR3 bases: TGTGCCAGAAGGGACGGGACAGTCAGTAGCAATCAGCCCCAGCATTTT.

The chain couples TRBV27 to TRBJ2-2; 15 positions agree with TRBD2. Germline V gives CDR1 MNHEY, CDR2 SMNVEV (reference sequence). The J segment lost 4 bases and the V segment lost 3 bases, leaving 6 bases of the junction unmatched. The CDR3 extends over 18 amino acids. CDR3 bases: TGTGCCAGCAGTTTCGGACTAGCGGGAGGGCCAATCACCGGGGAGCTGTTTTTT. This gives the protein CASSFGLAGGPITGELFF.

V is TRBV27 and J is TRBJ2-3; 9 bases match TRBD1. The V gene end was trimmed by 6 bases and the J gene end by 5 bases; junction bases not matched to a gene: 12. CDR1 is MNHEY and CDR2 is SMNVEV in the germline V gene (reference sequence). The CDR3 has 16 amino acids. The CDR3 sequence: CASSPQGTGLIDTQYF. As DNA, the CDR3 is TGTGCCAGCAGCCCCCAGGGGACAGGGTTAATAGATACGCAGTATTTT.

V gene TRBV9 combines with J gene TRBJ2-7; TRBD2 is a possible D gene (6 bases). Germline loops: CDR1 SGDLS, CDR2 YYNGEE. Deletions cut 3 bases from V and 2 bases from J, with 12 bases between. This CDR3 comprises 14 residues. Here the CDR3 DNA reads TGTGCCAGCAGCGAGGGGCTAGCGCCCTACGAGCAGTACTTC. Translation gives CASSEGLAPYEQYF.

This clone occurred once. The rearrangement joins TRBV6-1 to TRBJ2-7; D is tentatively TRBD1 or TRBD2 (5 bases each). From germline, CDR1 is MNHNS and CDR2 SASEGT. Trimming shortened V by 1 base and J by 5 bases, and 15 bases separated the two germline ends. This CDR3 has 15 residues. Here the CDR3 reads CASSEGDGFWDEQYF. The CDR3, as DNA: TGTGCCAGCAGTGAAGGGGACGGGTTCTGGGACGAGCAGTACTTC.

The rearrangement uses TRBV7-2 and TRBJ1-2; D is unclear. The CDR3 sequence is 11 residues long. Germline V gene data show CDR1 as SGHTA and CDR2 as FQGNSA. The V and J ends lost 1 base and 7 bases respectively, with 4 bases between them. The chain's CDR3 is CASSLEPGYTF. CDR3 nucleotide sequence: TGTGCCAGCAGCTTAGAACCTGGCTACACCTTC.

This clone has only one observation. This chain joins TRBV7-9 and TRBJ2-5; the match to TRBD1 covers 9 bases. The CDR3 covers 16 residues. Trimming removed 4 bases from V and 4 bases from J; junction bases left unmatched: 10. CDR1 and CDR2 from the germline V gene are SEHNR and FQNEAQ (reference sequence). The CDR3 region is CASSWNRGPVGETQYF. Here the CDR3 DNA reads TGTGCCAGCAGCTGGAACAGGGGGCCGGTTGGAGAGACCCAGTACTTC. The whole variable domain, remainder taken from reference TRBV7-9 and TRBJ2-5, is DTGVSQNPRHKITKRGQNVTFRCDPISEHNRLYWYRQTLGQGPEFLTYFQNEAQLEKSRLLSDRFSAERPKGSFSTLEIQRTEQGDSAMYLCASSWNRGPVGETQYFGPGTRLLVL.

This chain joins TRBV2 and TRBJ2-5, with a weak D call TRBD2 (7 bases). The CDR3 length is 17 residues. Deletions cut 6 bases from V and 0 bases from J, with 20 bases between. CDR1 and CDR2 (germline): SNHLY, FYNNEI. The CDR3 DNA follows: TGTGCCAGCAGGGGGGGGCCGGGGCCAACGTACCAAGAGACCCAGTACTTC. Encoded protein: CASRGGPGPTYQETQYF.

Details on this clone: At the DNA level, this CDR3 is encoded by other sequences in the same sample as well. V and J are TRBV19 and TRBJ1-1; D not certain. Looked up from germline, CDR1 is LNHDA and CDR2 is SQIVND (reference sequence). This CDR3 region has 14 residues. V lost 2 bases and J 0 bases, leaving 7 bases between the germline ends. This chain's CDR3 is CASSINSMNTEAFF. CDR3 DNA sequence: TGTGCCAGTAGTATAAACAGCATGAACACTGAAGCTTTCTTT. The full variable domain, its missing parts supplied by reference TRBV19 and TRBJ1-1, is DGGITQSPKYLFRKEGQNVTLSCEQNLNHDAMYWYRQDPGQGLRLIYYSQIVNDFQKGDIAEGYSVSREKKESFPLTVTSAQKNPTAFYLCASSINSMNTEAFFGQGTRLTVV.

The chain carries TRBV28 and TRBJ1-1; D uncertain. The CDR3 covers 13 residues. Germline values: CDR1 MDHEN, CDR2 SYDVKM. V gave up 7 bases and J gave up 7 bases, with 16 bases separating them. This chain's CDR3 is CASNITTGFEAFF. In DNA form, the CDR3 reads TGTGCCAGCAATATAACTACGGGGTTTGAAGCTTTCTTT.

This chain uses TRBV12-2 with TRBJ2-7; the table names TRBD1, a call not compared with the DNA. TRBV12-2 is given as a pseudogene. The CDR3 is 12 residues long. The CDR3 spells CASRLDRYEQYF. The CDR3 coding sequence is TGTGCAAGTCGCTTAGACAGATACGAGCAGTACTTC.

The chain has TRBV15 and TRBJ2-7; D is perhaps TRBD1 (5 bases). Trimming removed 5 bases at V and 3 bases at J, with 17 bases between. There are 15 residues in the CDR3. Per the germline V gene, CDR1 is LNHNV and CDR2 is YYDKDF (reference sequence). The CDR3 region has the DNA TGTGCCACCAGCCCCCATTGGGGCACCAACTACGAGCAGTACTTC. Residues: CATSPHWGTNYEQYF.

The V call is TRBV11-2, the J call TRBJ2-5, with a possible D match to TRBD2 (6 bases). Trimming took off 0 bases at V and 4 bases at J, with 9 bases between the two ends. The CDR3 extends over 14 amino acids. Per the germline V gene, CDR1 is SGHAT and CDR2 is FQNNGV. The CDR3 loop is CASSLEWGGETQYF. As DNA, the CDR3 is TGTGCCAGCAGCTTAGAATGGGGAGGAGAGACCCAGTACTTC.

This clone was detected once. Here the CDR3 DNA reads TGTGCCAGCAGCTCCCGCCAGGGGCCTTTCCACGAGCAGTACTTC. Translated, it gives CASSSRQGPFHEQYF. The V and J genes are TRBV7-2 and TRBJ2-7; weak D call: TRBD1 (6 bases). This CDR3 is built from 15 residues. The V gene lost 4 bases and the J gene lost 5 bases, with 18 bases spanning the gap. Germline-derived CDR1 and CDR2 are SGHTA and FQGNSA.

This clone was observed a single time. The rearrangement joins TRBV19 to TRBJ2-7; 7 nucleotides align to TRBD2. Germline V gene lookup returns CDR1 LNHDA and CDR2 SQIVND (reference sequence). V shed 3 bases and J 5 bases; nucleotides not matched to a gene: 10. This CDR3 comprises 15 residues. CDR3: CASSMGRGPVHEQYF. DNA for the CDR3: TGTGCCAGTAGTATGGGGAGGGGCCCTGTCCACGAGCAGTACTTC.

The CDR3 DNA sequence: TGTGCCAGCAGCGGCGGGACTAGCGGGAGCGGCGAGCAGTACTTC. It translates to CASSGGTSGSGEQYF. V usage is TRBV9 and J usage is TRBJ2-7, with 14 bases aligning to TRBD2. Germline CDR1 SGDLS, CDR2 YYNGEE. V shed 3 bases, J shed 6 bases, and the junction held 5 bases outside the gene matches. The CDR3 length is 15 residues.

The sample holds one count of this clone. DNA for the CDR3: TGCGCCAGCAGCTTGGGGTTGCTCTGGGAGCAGTACTTC. This codes for CASSLGLLWEQYF. This rearrangement joins TRBV5-1 to TRBJ2-7; D is undetermined. The CDR3 consists of 13 residues. CDR1 and CDR2 from the germline V gene are SGHRS and YFSETQ. V lost 0 bases to trimming and J lost 7 bases, with 11 bases between them.

This chain uses TRBV2 with TRBJ2-2, with D possibly being TRBD1 or TRBD2 (6 bases each). Germline values: CDR1 SNHLY, CDR2 FYNNEI. There are 15 residues in the CDR3. V was trimmed by 8 bases and J by 8 bases, leaving 21 bases between them. This CDR3 reads CASYGPGATTGELFF. CDR3 nucleotides: TGTGCCAGCTATGGTCCGGGGGCCACGACTGGGGAGCTGTTTTTT.

The chain combines TRBV7-9 with TRBJ1-1; TRBD1 might be the D (6 bases). The CDR3 covers 14 residues. Germline V lookup: CDR1 SEHNR, CDR2 FQNEAQ (reference sequence). V was shortened by 1 base and J by 10 bases, with 16 bases between the two germline ends. The CDR3 sequence: CASSLGGTLGGAFF. The DNA of the CDR3 is TGTGCCAGCAGCTTAGGTGGGACATTAGGCGGAGCTTTCTTT.

The sample holds one count of this clone. A read error may account for a junction end that differs from germline. The chain is built from TRBV6-1 and TRBJ2-7; D is unresolved. The CDR3 covers 13 residues. Germline lookup yields CDR1 MNHNS and CDR2 SASEGT. CDR3 in DNA: TGTGCCAGCAGGGAAGGGTGGGACTACGAGCAGTACTTC. Translated: CASREGWDYEQYF.

This chain joins TRBV9 and TRBJ2-2; the D is unclear. The CDR3 contains 14 residues. V was cut by 0 bases and J by 7 bases, with 10 bases left in between. The V gene's germline CDR1 is SGDLS and CDR2 YYNGEE. For the CDR3, the DNA is TGTGCCAGCAGCGTAGCTCTAGGTCTCGGGGAGCTGTTTTTT. It encodes CASSVALGLGELFF.

This chain joins TRBV7-9 and TRBJ2-3; a weak D match, TRBD2 (6 bases). Trimming shortened V by 2 bases and J by 3 bases, and 15 bases separated the two germline ends. The CDR3 totals 16 residues. Germline values: CDR1 SEHNR, CDR2 FQNEAQ (reference sequence). CDR3 sequence (DNA): TGTGCCAGCAGCTTAAGTAGGGCGGGAAGGACAGATACGCAGTATTTT. As protein: CASSLSRAGRTDTQYF.

The J gene is TRBJ2-1, the V gene TRBV7-9; no clear D. The V end lost 4 bases, the J end lost 7 bases, and 20 bases lay between the germline ends. Per germline, CDR1 SEHNR and CDR2 FQNEAQ (reference sequence). This CDR3 contains 16 residues. DNA for the CDR3: TGTGCCAGCAGCTCTCCTCTCCCCCTTATCGGGAATGAGCAGTTCTTC. This sequence encodes CASSSPLPLIGNEQFF.

CDR3 nucleotide sequence: TGTGCCACCAGCAGAACCACGGACCCCACCTACGAGCAGTACTTC. As protein: CATSRTTDPTYEQYF. The chain has TRBV15 and TRBJ2-7; no definite D call. Trimming removed 2 bases at V and 2 bases at J, with 13 bases between. This CDR3 is 15 amino acids long. Germline V CDR1 and CDR2: LNHNV, YYDKDF (reference sequence).

As to this clone: The sample holds other DNA sequences that translate to the same CDR3. The V and J genes are TRBV27 and TRBJ1-5, with 11 bases fitting TRBD1. J lost 7 bases, V lost 3 bases, and 2 bases had no gene match. This CDR3 spans 14 amino acids. The germline gives CDR1 MNHEY, CDR2 SMNVEV (reference sequence). Here the CDR3 DNA reads TGTGCCAGCAGTTTCGGGACAGGGGGACAGCCCCAGCATTTT. The encoded protein is CASSFGTGGQPQHF.

The CDR3 here is CASSPPDRGLFF. The CDR3 coding sequence is TGTGCCAGCAGTCCCCCGGATAGGGGGCTGTTTTTT. The gene calls are TRBV27 and TRBJ2-2; D is perhaps TRBD1 (5 bases). The CDR3 is made up of 12 amino acids. V was trimmed by 5 bases and J by 13 bases, leaving 14 bases between them. Germline CDR1 MNHEY, CDR2 SMNVEV (reference sequence).

This chain links TRBV2 with TRBJ1-1; 7 bases are a match to TRBD1. The V gene's germline CDR1 is SNHLY and CDR2 FYNNEI. The CDR3 has 15 residues. V shed 6 bases, J shed 0 bases, and the junction held 7 bases outside the gene matches. The CDR3 sequence: CASRPMTGLNTEAFF. In DNA form, the CDR3 reads TGTGCCAGCAGACCCATGACAGGGCTGAACACTGAAGCTTTCTTT.

The rearrangement links TRBV7-3 to TRBJ2-3; TRBD1 agrees at 8 bases. Looked up from germline, CDR1 is SGHTA and CDR2 is FQGTGA. V shed 4 bases, J shed 3 bases, and the junction held 9 bases outside the gene matches. The CDR3 loop spans 16 amino acids. The CDR3 DNA reads TGTGCCAGCAGCTACCGGCAGGGGGCGGGGACAGATACGCAGTATTTT. Translating gives CASSYRQGAGTDTQYF.